The rows below give T cell receptor beta chains drawn from one sample of a study of Ad26.COV2.S vaccination and SARS-CoV-2 variants. Data came from immunoSEQ multiplex PCR; TCRdb stores just in-frame clones and leaves some out. This sample has some 500,000 clones, with approximately 89% found just once. The sequenced sample was peripheral blood, obtained in a trial of Ad26.COV2.S vaccine versus placebo. All receptors come from a person between 18 and 60 years old who received the Ad26.COV2.S COVID-19 vaccine or a placebo. Each CDR3 is given with its conserved first and last residue. A D gene is named only where the DNA matches it firmly. The size of a clone is reported for some rows only, either as once, few or many, or as a class for expanded clones.

>TRBJ2-5|TRBV2|.|.
CASSEPRAQYF
TGTGCCAGCAGTGAACCCCGGGCCCAGTACTTC
>TRBJ1-5|TRBV5-1|once|TRBD1
CASSLGQGGYQPQHF
TGCGCCAGCAGCTTGGGACAGGGGGGGTATCAGCCCCAGCATTTT
>TRBJ1-4|TRBV13|.|.
CASSMSREEHEKLFF
TGTGCCAGCAGCATGAGTAGGGAGGAACACGAAAAACTGTTTTTT
>TRBJ1-6|TRBV5-6|.|.
CASQLGGSGPLHF
TGTGCCAGCCAGCTTGGAGGGAGCGGGCCCCTCCACTTT
>TRBJ1-6|TRBV10-3|.|.
CAVGGWQGNSPLHF
TGTGCCGTAGGAGGCTGGCAGGGTAATTCACCCCTCCACTTT
>TRBJ2-3|TRBV5-1|.|TRBD2
CASSPNPVGTSAVDTQYF
TGCGCCAGCAGCCCCAATCCGGTCGGGACTAGTGCCGTTGATACGCAGTATTTT
>TRBJ2-7|TRBV10-3|.|TRBD2
CAISDRAGGQPSYEQYF
TGTGCCATCAGTGATCGGGCGGGGGGACAACCTTCCTACGAGCAGTACTTC
>TRBJ1-1|TRBV9|once|.
CASSGQTNTEAFF
TGTGCCAGCAGCGGACAGACGAACACTGAAGCTTTCTTT
>TRBJ2-1|TRBV5-1|.|TRBD2
CASSLVRRGGQDEQFF
TGCGCCAGCAGCTTGGTGAGGCGGGGGGGCCAGGATGAGCAGTTCTTC
>TRBJ1-1|TRBV7-9|.|.
CASSKGGPEAFF
TGTGCCAGCAGCAAGGGGGGCCCTGAAGCTTTCTTT
>TRBJ1-5|TRBV20-1|.|.
CSASSSSFYNQPQHF
TGCAGTGCTAGTAGCTCGTCGTTCTACAATCAGCCCCAGCATTTT
>TRBJ1-5|TRBV3-1/TRBV3-2|few|.
CASSQDGRNNQPQHF
TGTGCCAGCAGCCAAGATGGGAGGAACAATCAGCCCCAGCATTTT
>TRBJ1-5|TRBV19|once|.
CASTDTLVQPQHF
TGTGCCAGTACCGACACACTGGTTCAGCCCCAGCATTTT
>TRBJ2-7|TRBV5-1|.|.
CASSLAIQAGNYEQYF
TGCGCCAGCAGCTTGGCCATACAGGCCGGGAACTACGAGCAGTACTTC
>TRBJ1-3|TRBV7-2|.|.
CASSLGAVGQGNTIYF
TGTGCCAGCAGCTTAGGCGCGGTGGGGCAGGGAAACACCATATATTTT
>TRBJ1-5|TRBV10-3|.|.
CAISRQLDQPQHF
TGTGCCATCAGTAGGCAACTTGATCAGCCCCAGCATTTT
>TRBJ1-2|TRBV29-1|.|.
CSVEVEGDGYTF
TGCAGCGTTGAAGTGGAGGGCGACGGCTACACCTTC
>TRBJ1-5|TRBV2|.|TRBD1
CASSVRGLGGNQPQHF
TGTGCCAGCAGTGTAAGGGGGCTGGGGGGCAATCAGCCCCAGCATTTT
>TRBJ1-3|TRBV28|.|.
CASSLYIGSGNTIYF
TGTGCCAGCAGTTTGTACATCGGCTCTGGAAACACCATATATTTT
>TRBJ1-4|TRBV19|.|.
CASSKAQGSEKLFF
TGTGCCAGTAGTAAGGCCCAGGGAAGTGAAAAACTGTTTTTT
>TRBJ2-6|TRBV19|.|TRBD2
CASSPGLASSFLGANVLTF
TGTGCCAGTAGTCCAGGACTAGCGTCTTCCTTTTTAGGGGCCAACGTCCTGACTTTC
>TRBJ2-3|TRBV5-1|.|.
CASSPNPGADTQYF
TGCGCCAGCAGCCCCAATCCAGGGGCAGATACGCAGTATTTT
>TRBJ1-6|TRBV7-8|few|TRBD1
CASSLEDRGRNSPLHF
TGTGCCAGCAGCTTAGAGGACAGGGGAAGGAATTCACCCCTCCACTTT
>TRBJ1-3|TRBV24-1|.|.
CATSDGRQTGNTIYF
TGTGCCACCAGTGATGGTCGCCAGACTGGAAACACCATATATTTT
>TRBJ2-1|TRBV19|.|TRBD2
CASSVGTSGDYNEQFF
TGTGCCAGTAGTGTCGGGACTAGCGGAGACTACAATGAGCAGTTCTTC
>TRBJ1-3|TRBV4-2|few|.
CASSQVELAASLSGNTIYF
TGTGCCAGCAGCCAGGTAGAATTGGCAGCCAGCCTCTCTGGAAACACCATATATTTT
>TRBJ1-2|TRBV6-2/TRBV6-3|.|TRBD1
CASSYTGTGVYGYTF
TGTGCCAGCAGTTACACCGGGACAGGAGTCTATGGCTACACCTTC
>TRBJ2-3|TRBV12-3/TRBV12-4|.|.
CASSLRGDTQYF
TGTGCCAGCAGTCTACGTGGGGATACGCAGTATTTT
>TRBJ2-2|TRBV7-3|.|.
CASSPLSRGNTGELFF
TGTGCCAGCAGCCCATTATCTAGAGGCAACACCGGGGAGCTGTTTTTT
>TRBJ1-1|TRBV7-2|.|.
CASSLEGTMNTEAFF
TGTGCCAGCAGCTTAGAGGGTACGATGAACACTGAAGCTTTCTTT
>TRBJ1-2|TRBV10-3|few|.
CAISGGLSNGYTF
TGTGCCATCTCCGGGGGACTTAGCAATGGCTACACCTTC
>TRBJ2-1|TRBV6-5|few|TRBD2
CASSRTSHNEQFF
TGTGCCAGCAGCAGGACTAGCCACAATGAGCAGTTCTTC